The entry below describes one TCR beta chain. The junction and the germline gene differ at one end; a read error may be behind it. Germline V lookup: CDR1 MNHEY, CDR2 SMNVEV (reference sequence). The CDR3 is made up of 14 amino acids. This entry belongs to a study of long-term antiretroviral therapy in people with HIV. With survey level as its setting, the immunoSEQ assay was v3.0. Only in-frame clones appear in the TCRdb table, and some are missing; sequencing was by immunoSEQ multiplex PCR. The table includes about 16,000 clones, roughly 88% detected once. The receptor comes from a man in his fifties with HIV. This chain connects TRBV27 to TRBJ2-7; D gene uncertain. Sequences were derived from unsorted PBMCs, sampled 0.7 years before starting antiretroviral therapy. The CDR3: CASSLSPDGYEQYF. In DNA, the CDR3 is TGTGCCAGCAGTCTATCCCCCGACGGATACGAGCAGTACTTC.